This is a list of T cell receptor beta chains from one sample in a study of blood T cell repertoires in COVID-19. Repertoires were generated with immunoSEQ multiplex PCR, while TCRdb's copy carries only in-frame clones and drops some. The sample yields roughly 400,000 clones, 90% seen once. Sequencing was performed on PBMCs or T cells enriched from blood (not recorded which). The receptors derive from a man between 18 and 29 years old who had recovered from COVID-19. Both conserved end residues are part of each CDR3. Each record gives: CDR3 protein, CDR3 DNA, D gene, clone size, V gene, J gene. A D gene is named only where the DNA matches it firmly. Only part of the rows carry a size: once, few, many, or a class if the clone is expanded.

CDR3aa: CASSSSVIEPPYSGNTIYF; CDR3nt: TGTGCCAGCAGCTCTAGTGTTATCGAGCCCCCTTACTCTGGAAACACCATATATTTT; d_gene: -; abundance: -; v_gene: TRBV7-9; j_gene: TRBJ1-3
CDR3aa: CASSPAWDSLVGEAFF; CDR3nt: TGTGCCAGCAGTCCAGCGTGGGACTCCCTGGTCGGTGAAGCTTTCTTT; d_gene: -; abundance: -; v_gene: TRBV28; j_gene: TRBJ1-1
CDR3aa: CASSYSGGQNYGYTF; CDR3nt: TGTGCCAGCAGCTACTCGGGAGGGCAAAACTATGGCTACACCTTC; d_gene: -; abundance: once; v_gene: TRBV5-5; j_gene: TRBJ1-2
CDR3aa: CASSLEGAVGYTF; CDR3nt: TGTGCCAGCAGCTTGGAGGGGGCTGTGGGCTACACCTTC; d_gene: TRBD1; abundance: -; v_gene: TRBV5-5; j_gene: TRBJ1-2
CDR3aa: CASSPEHFSPLHF; CDR3nt: TGTGCCAGCTCACCAGAGCACTTTTCACCCCTCCACTTT; d_gene: -; abundance: -; v_gene: TRBV18; j_gene: TRBJ1-6
CDR3aa: CASSLSRDRRPDTQYF; CDR3nt: TGTGCCAGCAGCTTATCCCGGGACAGGAGACCAGATACGCAGTATTTT; d_gene: TRBD1; abundance: -; v_gene: TRBV7-3; j_gene: TRBJ2-3
CDR3aa: CASMKGTINGYTF; CDR3nt: TGTGCCAGTATGAAGGGGACAATCAATGGCTACACCTTC; d_gene: -; abundance: -; v_gene: TRBV19; j_gene: TRBJ1-2
CDR3aa: CASRAGQNNEQFF; CDR3nt: TGTGCCAGCAGGGCGGGACAGAACAATGAGCAGTTCTTC; d_gene: -; abundance: -; v_gene: TRBV2; j_gene: TRBJ2-1
CDR3aa: CASSSTFPLAGFGNEQFF; CDR3nt: TGTGCCAGCAGCAGTACCTTCCCCCTAGCGGGATTTGGTAATGAGCAGTTCTTC; d_gene: TRBD2; abundance: -; v_gene: TRBV7-2; j_gene: TRBJ2-1
CDR3aa: CASNPGHNTEAFF; CDR3nt: TGTGCCAGTAACCCGGGACATAACACTGAAGCTTTCTTT; d_gene: -; abundance: -; v_gene: TRBV19; j_gene: TRBJ1-1
CDR3aa: CAWTAGFSYEQYF; CDR3nt: TGTGCCTGGACTGCAGGGTTCTCCTACGAGCAGTACTTC; d_gene: -; abundance: -; v_gene: TRBV30; j_gene: TRBJ2-7
CDR3aa: CAISGPPLAGGLYSYNEQFF; CDR3nt: TGTGCCATCAGTGGACCCCCACTAGCGGGGGGCTTATACTCCTACAATGAGCAGTTCTTC; d_gene: TRBD2; abundance: -; v_gene: TRBV10-3; j_gene: TRBJ2-1
CDR3aa: CASSSRGGSPSSTDTQYF; CDR3nt: TGTGCCAGCAGCTCGAGGGGAGGGAGCCCCTCTAGCACAGATACGCAGTATTTT; d_gene: TRBD2; abundance: -; v_gene: TRBV9; j_gene: TRBJ2-3
CDR3aa: CSVADRRETQYF; CDR3nt: TGCAGCGTTGCGGACAGAAGAGAGACCCAGTACTTC; d_gene: -; abundance: -; v_gene: TRBV29-1; j_gene: TRBJ2-5
CDR3aa: CASSVADPNSPLHF; CDR3nt: TGTGCCAGCAGCGTAGCAGATCCTAATTCACCCCTCCACTTT; d_gene: -; abundance: -; v_gene: TRBV9; j_gene: TRBJ1-6
CDR3aa: CASSLSLGTQSDEQFF; CDR3nt: TGTGCCAGCAGCTTAAGCCTCGGGACTCAATCGGACGAGCAGTTCTTC; d_gene: -; abundance: -; v_gene: TRBV7-9; j_gene: TRBJ2-1
CDR3aa: CASSSDRLYGYTF; CDR3nt: TGCGCCAGCAGCTCGGACAGGCTTTATGGCTACACCTTC; d_gene: TRBD1; abundance: -; v_gene: TRBV5-1; j_gene: TRBJ1-2
CDR3aa: CASSKLQGAKNEAFF; CDR3nt: TGTGCCAGTAGTAAGCTTCAGGGGGCCAAAAATGAAGCTTTCTTT; d_gene: TRBD1; abundance: -; v_gene: TRBV19; j_gene: TRBJ1-1
CDR3aa: CAWDSGQIMNTEAFF; CDR3nt: TGTGCCTGGGACTCCGGACAGATTATGAACACTGAAGCTTTCTTT; d_gene: -; abundance: -; v_gene: TRBV30; j_gene: TRBJ1-1
CDR3aa: CASSPNSGRANEQFF; CDR3nt: TGCGCCAGCAGCCCCAATAGCGGGAGGGCCAATGAGCAGTTCTTC; d_gene: TRBD2; abundance: -; v_gene: TRBV5-1; j_gene: TRBJ2-1
CDR3aa: CSGLDNSGNTIYF; CDR3nt: TGCAGCGGGCTTGACAACTCTGGAAACACCATATATTTT; d_gene: -; abundance: -; v_gene: TRBV29-1; j_gene: TRBJ1-3
CDR3aa: CASSTEPGLAGGGITYNEQFF; CDR3nt: TGTGCCAGTAGTACGGAGCCGGGACTAGCGGGGGGGGGAATAACCTACAATGAGCAGTTCTTC; d_gene: TRBD2; abundance: -; v_gene: TRBV19; j_gene: TRBJ2-1
CDR3aa: CASSLSLDRGHF; CDR3nt: TGTGCCAGCAGTTTATCTCTGGACAGGGGGCATTTT; d_gene: TRBD1; abundance: -; v_gene: TRBV12-3/TRBV12-4; j_gene: TRBJ1-5
CDR3aa: CASTPERLNSPLHF; CDR3nt: TGTGCCAGCACCCCTGAGAGGCTAAATTCACCCCTCCACTTT; d_gene: -; abundance: -; v_gene: TRBV28; j_gene: TRBJ1-6
CDR3aa: CASSPTRDRRANYGYTF; CDR3nt: TGTGCCAGCAGCCCGACCCGGGACAGGCGGGCTAACTATGGCTACACCTTC; d_gene: TRBD1; abundance: -; v_gene: TRBV7-8; j_gene: TRBJ1-2
CDR3aa: CASSLVRGQSPLHF; CDR3nt: TGTGCCAGCAGTTTGGTCAGGGGGCAATCACCCCTCCACTTT; d_gene: TRBD1; abundance: -; v_gene: TRBV7-8; j_gene: TRBJ1-6
CDR3aa: CASSDRGRQPQHF; CDR3nt: TGTGCCAGCAGTGACAGGGGACGTCAGCCCCAGCATTTT; d_gene: -; abundance: -; v_gene: TRBV2; j_gene: TRBJ1-5
CDR3aa: CASSPGTDGNTIYF; CDR3nt: TGTGCCAGCTCCCCAGGGACTGATGGAAACACCATATATTTT; d_gene: -; abundance: -; v_gene: TRBV18; j_gene: TRBJ1-3
CDR3aa: CASSSIQGSYNSPLHF; CDR3nt: TGTGCCAGCAGCTCTATACAGGGCTCCTATAATTCACCCCTCCACTTT; d_gene: -; abundance: -; v_gene: TRBV7-8; j_gene: TRBJ1-6
CDR3aa: CASSTNGRGSYNEQFF; CDR3nt: TGCGCCAGCAGCACTAACGGGCGGGGTTCCTACAATGAGCAGTTCTTC; d_gene: -; abundance: -; v_gene: TRBV5-1; j_gene: TRBJ2-1
CDR3aa: CASSTGLRGPEAFF; CDR3nt: TGTGCCAGCTCAACGGGACTCAGAGGTCCTGAAGCTTTCTTT; d_gene: -; abundance: -; v_gene: TRBV18; j_gene: TRBJ1-1
CDR3aa: CASSLTTGKKSSNQPQHF; CDR3nt: TGTGCCAGCAGCTTAACAACAGGGAAAAAATCTAGCAATCAGCCCCAGCATTTT; d_gene: -; abundance: -; v_gene: TRBV7-6; j_gene: TRBJ1-5
CDR3aa: CASSVGSQEGYGYTF; CDR3nt: TGTGCCAGCAGCGTAGGGTCCCAAGAGGGCTATGGCTACACCTTC; d_gene: -; abundance: -; v_gene: TRBV9; j_gene: TRBJ1-2
CDR3aa: CAISDFGGSHQPQHF; CDR3nt: TGTGCCATCAGTGATTTCGGGGGGTCCCATCAGCCCCAGCATTTT; d_gene: -; abundance: -; v_gene: TRBV10-3; j_gene: TRBJ1-5
CDR3aa: CAWSIRTNTEAFF; CDR3nt: TGTGCCTGGAGTATCCGGACAAACACTGAAGCTTTCTTT; d_gene: -; abundance: -; v_gene: TRBV30; j_gene: TRBJ1-1
CDR3aa: CASSPRASGSLVSEQYF; CDR3nt: TGTGCCAGCAGCCCTCGGGCTAGCGGGAGTTTGGTAAGCGAGCAGTACTTC; d_gene: TRBD2; abundance: -; v_gene: TRBV28; j_gene: TRBJ2-7
CDR3aa: CASSSREGGLLHF; CDR3nt: TGTGCCAGCAGCTCCCGGGAGGGGGGTCTCCTCCACTTT; d_gene: -; abundance: -; v_gene: TRBV7-9; j_gene: TRBJ1-6
CDR3aa: CASSQPRTGPNSPLHF; CDR3nt: TGTGCCAGCAGCCAACCAAGGACAGGGCCGAATTCACCCCTCCACTTT; d_gene: TRBD1; abundance: -; v_gene: TRBV3-1/TRBV3-2; j_gene: TRBJ1-6
CDR3aa: CASSRDRVNTEAFF; CDR3nt: TGTGCCAGCAGCCGGGACAGAGTGAACACTGAAGCTTTCTTT; d_gene: TRBD1; abundance: -; v_gene: TRBV11-2; j_gene: TRBJ1-1
CDR3aa: CASSSRLAASYNEQFF; CDR3nt: TGTGCCAGCAGTTCAAGACTAGCAGCCTCCTACAATGAGCAGTTCTTC; d_gene: TRBD2; abundance: -; v_gene: TRBV6-2/TRBV6-3; j_gene: TRBJ2-1
CDR3aa: CASSWTGTEAFF; CDR3nt: TGCGCCAGCAGCTGGACGGGGACTGAAGCTTTCTTT; d_gene: -; abundance: once; v_gene: TRBV5-1; j_gene: TRBJ1-1
CDR3aa: CASSLFGTSGYNEQFF; CDR3nt: TGTGCCAGCAGTTTATTTGGGACTAGCGGTTACAATGAGCAGTTCTTC; d_gene: TRBD2; abundance: -; v_gene: TRBV27; j_gene: TRBJ2-1
CDR3aa: CASSRGQPFEQYF; CDR3nt: TGTGCCAGCAGCCGTGGACAGCCATTCGAGCAGTACTTC; d_gene: -; abundance: once; v_gene: TRBV14; j_gene: TRBJ2-7
CDR3aa: CASSIGDRGGYGYTF; CDR3nt: TGTGCCAGTAGTATAGGGGACAGGGGCGGCTATGGCTACACCTTC; d_gene: TRBD1; abundance: -; v_gene: TRBV19; j_gene: TRBJ1-2
CDR3aa: CASSPAGVEKLFF; CDR3nt: TGTGCCAGCAGCCCCGCCGGTGTTGAAAAACTGTTTTTT; d_gene: -; abundance: -; v_gene: TRBV9; j_gene: TRBJ1-4
CDR3aa: CASSPVDLITGELFF; CDR3nt: TGTGCCAGCAGTCCTGTCGACTTAATAACCGGGGAGCTGTTTTTT; d_gene: -; abundance: -; v_gene: TRBV28; j_gene: TRBJ2-2
CDR3aa: CASSVRDYYNEQFF; CDR3nt: TGTGCCAGCAGTGTCAGGGATTACTACAATGAGCAGTTCTTC; d_gene: -; abundance: -; v_gene: TRBV2; j_gene: TRBJ2-1
CDR3aa: CAISTRGLDTEAFF; CDR3nt: TGTGCCATCAGCACCAGGGGTTTGGACACTGAAGCTTTCTTT; d_gene: -; abundance: -; v_gene: TRBV10-3; j_gene: TRBJ1-1
CDR3aa: CASSEQSLNTGELFF; CDR3nt: TGTGCCAGTAGTGAACAGAGCTTGAACACCGGGGAGCTGTTTTTT; d_gene: -; abundance: -; v_gene: TRBV19; j_gene: TRBJ2-2
CDR3aa: CASSLTGESEAFF; CDR3nt: TGTGCCAGCAGCTTAACAGGGGAGTCTGAAGCTTTCTTT; d_gene: TRBD1; abundance: -; v_gene: TRBV5-6; j_gene: TRBJ1-1
CDR3aa: CASSTGTSGVYEQYF; CDR3nt: TGCGCCAGCAGCACCGGGACTAGCGGGGTCTACGAGCAGTACTTC; d_gene: TRBD2; abundance: -; v_gene: TRBV5-1; j_gene: TRBJ2-7
CDR3aa: CASSMDRVGLEFF; CDR3nt: TGTGCCAGCAGCATGGACAGGGTTGGACTTGAGTTCTTC; d_gene: TRBD1; abundance: -; v_gene: TRBV11-2; j_gene: TRBJ2-1
CDR3aa: CASSEERQGTGELFF; CDR3nt: TGTGCCAGCAGTGAAGAAAGGCAGGGCACCGGGGAGCTGTTTTTT; d_gene: -; abundance: -; v_gene: TRBV2; j_gene: TRBJ2-2
CDR3aa: CASSLDGTGDNTIYF; CDR3nt: TGTGCCAGCAGCCTGGACGGGACAGGGGATAACACCATATATTTT; d_gene: TRBD1; abundance: -; v_gene: TRBV7-2; j_gene: TRBJ1-3
CDR3aa: CASRKAGMNEKLFF; CDR3nt: TGTGCCAGCAGAAAGGCAGGGATGAATGAAAAACTGTTTTTT; d_gene: -; abundance: -; v_gene: TRBV27; j_gene: TRBJ1-4
CDR3aa: CASSLSLGASQPQHF; CDR3nt: TGTGCCAGCAGCTTATCTCTAGGGGCCAGCCAGCCCCAGCATTTT; d_gene: -; abundance: -; v_gene: TRBV7-2; j_gene: TRBJ1-5
CDR3aa: CASSPLAGTANTGELFF; CDR3nt: TGCGCCAGCAGCCCTCTAGCAGGGACAGCGAACACCGGGGAGCTGTTTTTT; d_gene: TRBD1; abundance: -; v_gene: TRBV5-1; j_gene: TRBJ2-2
CDR3aa: CASRDSSNEKLFF; CDR3nt: TGTGCCAGCAGGGACAGTTCTAATGAAAAACTGTTTTTT; d_gene: -; abundance: -; v_gene: TRBV6-6; j_gene: TRBJ1-4
CDR3aa: CASSRGQGNEKLFF; CDR3nt: TGCGCCAGCAGCCGGGGACAGGGGAATGAAAAACTGTTTTTT; d_gene: TRBD1; abundance: few; v_gene: TRBV5-1; j_gene: TRBJ1-4